This T cell receptor (beta chain) was sequenced during a study of beta chain features in type 1 diabetes. Overall study context: Sorted cells from all samples, numbering 95 million to 140 million, were examined.

CDR3 length: 14 residues. With 4 bases removed from V and 6 bases from J, the gap between germline ends came to 13 bases. Germline-derived CDR1 and CDR2 are LGHNA and YNFKEQ. The entirety of the isolated RNA underwent reverse transcription, so expressed TCRB transcripts were sequenced. Assay used: immunoSEQ multiplex PCR; TCRdb lists only in-frame clones, some missing. The table shows about 210,000 clones, with about 11% occurring only once. The source material was central memory CD4+ T cells from blood. The sequence came from a man between 18 and 35 years old in good health. The chain combines TRBV4-2 with TRBJ2-1; D gene uncertain. DNA of the CDR3: TGTGCCAGCAGCCCGAGTGGGCTATCCAATGAGCAGTTCTTC. This encodes CASSPSGLSNEQFF.